The rows below give T cell receptor beta chains drawn from one sample of a study of early T cells in non-severe SARS-CoV-2 infection. In TCRdb, the 5' RACE reads were re-called with MiXCR into one record per CDR3 protein. Counted here are fewer than 75,000 distinct CDR3 sequences, roughly 18% occurring once; the ten biggest clones make up 8.9%. The sample consisted of whole blood, taken at baseline. The receptors come from an adult who was a healthcare worker with PCR-confirmed SARS-CoV-2 infection or an uninfected control (not recorded which). CDR3s include the opening cysteine and the closing phenylalanine or tryptophan. Fields, in order: J gene, clone size, V gene, CDR3 length, D gene, CDR3 protein, CDR3 DNA. A D gene is named only where the DNA matches it firmly. Clone size is not always given. Where it is, it says once, few, many or a class for expanded clones.

J: TRBJ2-3
size: NA
V: TRBV5-6
length: 15
D: NA
CDR3: CASSSGTAGTDTQYF
DNA: TGTGCCAGCAGTTCAGGCACAGCAGGGACAGATACGCAGTATTTT

J: TRBJ2-2
size: few
V: TRBV6-5
length: 15
D: NA
CDR3: CASSYRAWDGGELFF
DNA: TGTGCCAGCAGTTATCGTGCCTGGGACGGGGGGGAGCTGTTTTTT

J: TRBJ2-1
size: few
V: TRBV7-2
length: 15
D: TRBD2
CDR3: CASSSGDGRRNEQFF
DNA: TGTGCCAGCAGCTCGGGGGACGGGAGGAGGAATGAGCAGTTCTTC

J: TRBJ2-1
size: NA
V: TRBV5-5
length: 14
D: TRBD2
CDR3: CASSLQRGINEQFF
DNA: TGTGCCAGCAGCTTGCAGCGGGGCATCAATGAGCAGTTCTTC

J: TRBJ1-6
size: few
V: TRBV10-3
length: 14
D: NA
CDR3: CAVSRDTDNSPLHF
DNA: TGTGCCGTCAGCCGGGACACGGATAATTCACCCCTCCACTTT

J: TRBJ1-1
size: few
V: TRBV20-1
length: 11
D: NA
CDR3: CSANRATEAFF
DNA: TGCAGTGCAAACAGGGCTACTGAAGCTTTCTTT

J: TRBJ1-5
size: NA
V: TRBV19
length: 16
D: TRBD1
CDR3: CASSIPGQGARQPQHF
DNA: TGTGCCAGTAGTATCCCGGGACAGGGGGCAAGACAGCCCCAGCATTTT

J: TRBJ2-3
size: few
V: TRBV18
length: 10
D: NA
CDR3: CASSTDTQYF
DNA: TGTGCCAGCTCGACAGATACGCAGTATTTT

J: TRBJ2-7
size: few
V: TRBV12-3/TRBV12-4
length: 15
D: TRBD2
CDR3: CASRKSSGGTYEQYF
DNA: TGTGCCAGCAGAAAATCTAGCGGGGGGACCTACGAGCAGTACTTC

J: TRBJ2-3
size: NA
V: TRBV5-1
length: 15
D: NA
CDR3: CASSSRTPKADTQYF
DNA: TGCGCCAGCAGTTCGAGAACACCTAAAGCAGATACGCAGTATTTT

J: TRBJ1-3
size: NA
V: TRBV7-6
length: 13
D: NA
CDR3: CASSARAAGTIYF
DNA: TGTGCCAGCAGCGCCCGGGCCGCAGGCACCATATATTTT

J: TRBJ2-7
size: few
V: TRBV18
length: 13
D: TRBD1
CDR3: CASSRGQTYEQYF
DNA: TGTGCCAGCTCACGGGGACAGACCTACGAGCAGTACTTC

J: TRBJ2-7
size: few
V: TRBV12-5
length: 12
D: NA
CDR3: CASGHHLYEQYF
DNA: TGTGCTAGTGGCCACCACCTTTACGAGCAGTACTTC

J: TRBJ2-7
size: few
V: TRBV11-2
length: 14
D: NA
CDR3: CASSPTRWGYEQYF
DNA: TGTGCCAGCAGCCCTACAAGATGGGGCTACGAGCAGTACTTC

J: TRBJ2-2
size: many
V: TRBV6-2/TRBV6-3
length: 12
D: NA
CDR3: CATLVDTGELFF
DNA: TGTGCCACCCTAGTGGACACCGGGGAGCTGTTTTTT

J: TRBJ2-2
size: few
V: TRBV14
length: 15
D: NA
CDR3: CASSRAGANTGELFF
DNA: TGTGCCAGCAGCCGAGCGGGCGCGAACACCGGGGAGCTGTTTTTT

J: TRBJ2-1
size: many
V: TRBV9
length: 14
D: TRBD2
CDR3: CASSASGAYNEQFF
DNA: TGTGCCAGCAGCGCGAGCGGGGCCTACAATGAGCAGTTCTTC

J: TRBJ2-1
size: few
V: TRBV12-3/TRBV12-4
length: 16
D: TRBD1
CDR3: CASSLGQAGRSNEQFF
DNA: TGTGCCAGCAGTTTGGGACAGGCGGGCCGCTCCAATGAGCAGTTCTTC

J: TRBJ2-1
size: many
V: TRBV4-1
length: 17
D: NA
CDR3: CASSQDLVGSSYNEQFF
DNA: TGCGCCAGCAGCCAAGATCTGGTCGGGAGCTCCTACAATGAGCAGTTCTTC

J: TRBJ2-1
size: few
V: TRBV4-1
length: 16
D: TRBD2
CDR3: CASSGQREDFYNEQFF
DNA: TGCGCCAGCAGCGGTCAGCGGGAAGACTTCTACAATGAGCAGTTCTTC

J: TRBJ2-2
size: few
V: TRBV25-1
length: 13
D: NA
CDR3: CASSPISTGELFF
DNA: TGTGCCAGCAGTCCTATCTCCACCGGGGAGCTGTTTTTT

J: TRBJ2-5
size: NA
V: TRBV29-1
length: 12
D: NA
CDR3: CSVLSRGETQYF
DNA: TGCAGCGTCCTGAGTCGGGGGGAGACCCAGTACTTC

J: TRBJ1-5
size: few
V: TRBV6-4
length: 15
D: TRBD1
CDR3: CASSDGTGGNQPQHF
DNA: TGTGCCAGCAGTGACGGGACAGGGGGCAATCAGCCCCAGCATTTT

J: TRBJ2-1
size: NA
V: TRBV7-9
length: 19
D: NA
CDR3: CASSLDPPLVDRSYNEQFF
DNA: TGTGCCAGCAGCTTAGACCCTCCCCTGGTGGATCGCTCCTACAATGAGCAGTTCTTC

J: TRBJ2-2
size: NA
V: TRBV7-6
length: 14
D: NA
CDR3: CASSPLESTGELFF
DNA: TGTGCCAGCAGCCCGCTTGAGAGCACCGGGGAGCTGTTTTTT

J: TRBJ2-1
size: medium-sized
V: TRBV10-3
length: 11
D: NA
CDR3: CAISLGNEQFF
DNA: TGTGCCATCAGCCTGGGTAATGAGCAGTTCTTC

J: TRBJ1-1
size: few
V: TRBV7-2
length: 15
D: TRBD1
CDR3: CASSLGGAGGIEAFF
DNA: TGTGCCAGCAGCTTAGGAGGGGCAGGGGGGATTGAAGCTTTCTTT

J: TRBJ1-4
size: medium-sized
V: TRBV7-2
length: 15
D: TRBD1
CDR3: CASSPTGGDNEKLFF
DNA: TGTGCCAGCAGCCCTACAGGGGGCGATAATGAAAAACTGTTTTTT

J: TRBJ1-4
size: NA
V: TRBV5-1
length: 18
D: TRBD1
CDR3: CASSPGTGDALPNEKLFF
DNA: TGCGCCAGCAGCCCAGGGACAGGGGACGCCTTGCCTAATGAAAAACTGTTTTTT

J: TRBJ2-3
size: few
V: TRBV20-1
length: 14
D: NA
CDR3: CSAPPQPSTDTQYF
DNA: TGCAGTGCACCTCCACAGCCAAGCACAGATACGCAGTATTTT

J: TRBJ1-3
size: few
V: TRBV5-4
length: 15
D: TRBD1
CDR3: CASSRDRWPGNTIYF
DNA: TGTGCCAGCAGCCGGGACAGGTGGCCTGGAAACACCATATATTTT

J: TRBJ1-4
size: NA
V: TRBV6-6
length: 16
D: TRBD1
CDR3: CASSAGQGARTEKLFF
DNA: TGTGCCAGCAGTGCGGGACAGGGGGCGAGAACTGAAAAACTGTTTTTT

J: TRBJ2-1
size: few
V: TRBV3-1
length: 13
D: NA
CDR3: CASSQDNRAVQFF
DNA: TGTGCCAGCAGCCAAGACAACCGGGCGGTACAGTTCTTC

J: TRBJ1-1
size: many
V: TRBV6-5
length: 15
D: NA
CDR3: CASRPQGREGTEAFF
DNA: TGTGCCAGCAGACCCCAAGGTCGAGAGGGCACTGAAGCTTTCTTT

J: TRBJ1-1
size: NA
V: TRBV10-3
length: 14
D: NA
CDR3: CAISEVGTNTEAFF
DNA: TGTGCCATCAGTGAGGTAGGGACAAACACTGAAGCTTTCTTT

J: TRBJ2-5
size: few
V: TRBV6-6
length: 15
D: NA
CDR3: CASSLIGQNQETQYF
DNA: TGTGCCAGCAGCCTCATTGGACAGAACCAAGAGACCCAGTACTTC

J: TRBJ1-1
size: few
V: TRBV5-1
length: 16
D: TRBD1
CDR3: CASSLAPGQGNTEAFF
DNA: TGCGCCAGCAGCTTGGCTCCGGGACAGGGGAACACTGAAGCTTTCTTT

J: TRBJ1-5
size: few
V: TRBV7-9
length: 16
D: NA
CDR3: CASSSAGVLGNQPQHF
DNA: TGTGCCAGCAGCTCCGCAGGGGTTTTGGGCAATCAGCCCCAGCATTTT

J: TRBJ2-5
size: few
V: TRBV18
length: 12
D: NA
CDR3: CASSQGQETQYF
DNA: TGTGCCAGCTCACAGGGGCAAGAGACCCAGTACTTC

J: TRBJ2-7
size: NA
V: TRBV15
length: 16
D: TRBD2
CDR3: CATSPEMAGGSSEQYF
DNA: TGTGCCACCAGCCCAGAGATGGCGGGGGGATCCTCCGAGCAGTACTTC